This entry features one TCR beta chain sequence. This sample was taken from a study of CD8+ T cells in alopecia areata. Overall study: Those treated were given oral tofacitinib at 5 to 10 mg twice daily. The study gave tofacitinib for 6 to 18 months, then 6 months off drug.

Regarding treatment: oral pan-JAK inhibitor, 5-10 mg twice daily. The sorting of PBMCs gave CD4+ and CD8+ T cells. The CDR3 runs 16 residues. The V segment lost 3 bases and the J segment 6 bases; nucleotides outside the gene matches: 8. Per germline, CDR1 MNHEY and CDR2 SMNVEV (reference sequence). In each case, RNA was isolated and then reverse transcribed into cDNA as the sequencing template. Sequencing was performed with immunoSEQ multiplex PCR; in TCRdb, only in-frame clones are kept and a portion is missing. The sample consists of about 200,000 clones, roughly 64% of them appearing once. V and J are TRBV27 and TRBJ2-5; TRBD2 agrees at 12 bases. The clonotype comes from a human donor with alopecia areata. This material consisted of CD4+ T cells sorted from blood, taken at week 24, from a patient treated with tofacitinib. This CDR3 reads CASSFRASGRAKTQYF. The CDR3 DNA follows: TGTGCCAGCAGTTTTAGGGCTAGCGGGAGGGCCAAGACCCAGTACTTC.